These 26 T cell receptor beta chains were all obtained from the same sample, sequenced in a study of blood T cell repertoires in COVID-19. TCRdb's copy holds only in-frame clones and misses some; the assay was immunoSEQ multiplex PCR. Of roughly 16,000 clones listed, about 80% are singletons. Sequenced input: peripheral blood. The receptors shown here come from a man in his sixties with active or convalescent COVID-19.

This clone was seen only a few times. The chain has TRBV28 and TRBJ2-7; TRBD1 matches at 11 bases. V was clipped by 7 bases and J by 3 bases; unmatched bases: 8. The CDR3 covers 15 residues. Germline V gives CDR1 MDHEN, CDR2 SYDVKM. The CDR3 region has the DNA TGTGCCAGCACAACCAGGGGACAGGGGGACTACGAGCAGTACTTC. Its translation: CASTTRGQGDYEQYF.

The chain has TRBV28 and TRBJ2-1, with TRBD2 identical over 9 bases. V lost 6 bases to trimming and J lost 6 bases; unmatched junction nucleotides: 12. Looked up from germline, CDR1 is MDHEN and CDR2 is SYDVKM. This CDR3 is 16 amino acids long. This CDR3 is CASRSPMGTSRNEQFF. In DNA form, the CDR3 reads TGTGCCAGCAGATCACCCATGGGGACTAGCCGCAATGAGCAGTTCTTC.

This sequence joins TRBV6-5 and TRBJ1-1; no clear D gene. There are 14 residues in the CDR3. Trimming took 8 bases from V and 1 from J, leaving 14 bases between them. Germline assignment: CDR1 MNHEY and CDR2 SVGAGI. The CDR3 here is CASPYQVSNTEAFF. DNA for the CDR3: TGTGCCAGCCCTTACCAGGTTTCGAACACTGAAGCTTTCTTT.

The V and J genes are TRBV4-2 and TRBJ1-1; weak D call: TRBD1 (6 bases). V was cut by 0 bases and J by 3 bases, with 14 bases left in between. CDR1 is LGHNA, CDR2 YNFKEQ, per germline. CDR3 length: 16 residues. CDR3 sequence reads: CASSQESGQGYTEAFF. The CDR3 DNA reads TGTGCCAGCAGCCAAGAGTCGGGGCAGGGGTACACTGAAGCTTTCTTT.

The gene calls are TRBV11-3 and TRBJ2-3; 7 bases are shared with TRBD2. In germline, CDR1 is SGHNT, CDR2 YENEEA. With 6 bases clipped from V and 3 bases from J, the junction kept 9 bases outside the gene matches. The CDR3 runs 15 residues. The CDR3 region is CASSLGGAGTDTQYF. CDR3 bases: TGTGCCAGCAGTCTTGGGGGAGCGGGGACAGATACGCAGTATTTT.

The rearrangement joins TRBV10-3 to TRBJ1-1; D may be TRBD1 (6 bases). CDR3 length equals 13 residues. The V end lost 7 bases, the J end lost 1 base, and 10 bases lay between the germline ends. The germline gives CDR1 ENHRY, CDR2 SYGVKD. CDR3 loop: CAITHRENTEAFF. CDR3 DNA: TGTGCCATCACCCACAGGGAGAACACTGAAGCTTTCTTT.

In this sample, this clone turned up a few times. The gene calls are TRBV11-2 and TRBJ2-7; 9 positions match TRBD1. Germline assignment: CDR1 SGHAT and CDR2 FQNNGV. Germline trimming cut 4 bases from V and 2 bases from J; bases unmatched to any gene: 3. This CDR3 has 14 residues. The DNA of the CDR3 is TGTGCCAGCAGCTACCGGACAGGGGCCTACGAGCAGTACTTC. Translated, it gives CASSYRTGAYEQYF.

This clone showed up just once. The gene calls are TRBV9 and TRBJ1-1; D is perhaps TRBD1 (5 bases). Trimming removed 3 bases from V and 1 base from J, with 16 bases in between. The CDR3 consists of 16 residues. Germline loops: CDR1 SGDLS, CDR2 YYNGEE. The CDR3 is CASSEDPRAPNTEAFF. The CDR3 DNA follows: TGTGCCAGCAGCGAAGACCCCAGGGCCCCGAACACTGAAGCTTTCTTT.

The chain has TRBV13 and TRBJ1-2, with TRBD1 identical over 7 bases. CDR1 is PRHDT and CDR2 is FYEKMQ in the germline V gene (reference sequence). The CDR3 spans 13 residues. With 5 bases clipped from V and 6 bases from J, the junction kept 6 bases outside the gene matches. The CDR3 nucleotides read TGTGCCAGCAGCCCGGACAGGAGGGATGGCTACACCTTC. This codes for CASSPDRRDGYTF.

This clone was observed a few times. This chain joins TRBV2 and TRBJ2-1; no reliable D call. The germline gives CDR1 SNHLY, CDR2 FYNNEI. CDR3 length equals 13 residues. Trimming shortened V by 0 bases and J by 7 bases, and 7 bases separated the two germline ends. The CDR3 nucleotides read TGTGCCAGCAGTGAAGCTGCGAGTAATGAGCAGTTCTTC. Encoded protein: CASSEAASNEQFF.

This chain uses TRBV9 with TRBJ2-3; 15 bases are shared with TRBD2. The trim removed 0 bases at V and 4 bases at J, leaving 3 bases unmatched. The CDR3 consists of 17 residues. Germline-derived CDR1 and CDR2 are SGDLS and YYNGEE. The CDR3 is CASSVGTSGGASDTQYF. The CDR3 DNA is TGTGCCAGCAGCGTAGGGACTAGCGGGGGGGCATCAGATACGCAGTATTTT.

This chain connects TRBV5-1 to TRBJ1-6; a possible D gene is TRBD1 (5 bases). CDR1 and CDR2 (germline): SGHRS, YFSETQ. The CDR3 runs 17 residues. V shed 0 bases and J shed 10 bases, with 20 bases lying between them. The CDR3 sequence is CASSLARVGQGISPLHF. In DNA form, the CDR3 reads TGCGCCAGCAGCTTGGCCAGGGTTGGCCAGGGTATATCACCCCTCCACTTT.

This chain joins TRBV3-1 (or the pseudogene TRBV3-2) and TRBJ1-2; D is unresolved. The V end lost 1 base, the J end lost 10 bases, and 13 bases lay between the germline ends. Germline values: CDR1 LGHDT, CDR2 YNNKEL (reference sequence). The CDR3 sequence is 13 residues long. CDR3 loop: CASSQGLIGLYTF. CDR3 DNA sequence: TGTGCCAGCAGCCAAGGACTAATAGGTCTCTACACCTTC.

This clone was counted only a few times. The rearrangement joins TRBV4-1 to TRBJ2-1; 12 positions agree with TRBD2. The CDR3 sequence is 17 residues long. Germline trimming cut 6 bases from V and 1 base from J; bases unmatched to any gene: 7. The germline gives CDR1 MGHRA, CDR2 YSYEKL. The CDR3 protein is CASSFTSGGLSYNEQFF. CDR3 coding DNA: TGCGCCAGCAGTTTCACTAGCGGGGGGCTATCCTACAATGAGCAGTTCTTC.

The gene calls are TRBV6-1 and TRBJ1-4; a weak D match, TRBD1 (5 bases). The CDR3 covers 15 residues. Trimming pared 3 bases from V and 5 bases from J, leaving 13 bases between. Germline V gene lookup returns CDR1 MNHNS and CDR2 SASEGT. CDR3 bases: TGTGCCAGCAGTGAGCGCGGGGGTACCAATGAAAAACTGTTTTTT. Encoded protein: CASSERGGTNEKLFF.

This clone has ten or more counts. The V gene is TRBV6-5, the J gene TRBJ2-3, with TRBD2 matching 8 bases. Per the germline V gene, CDR1 is MNHEY and CDR2 is SVGAGI. Trimming at V came to 3 bases and at J to 4 bases, leaving 6 bases not matched to a gene. CDR3 length equals 15 residues. In DNA form, the CDR3 reads TGTGCCAGCAGTTATACGAGCGGGGGTTCAGATACGCAGTATTTT. Its translation: CASSYTSGGSDTQYF.

The genes are TRBV14 and TRBJ2-7, with 8 bases lining up with TRBD1. The length of the CDR3 is 16 residues. The germline CDR1 and CDR2 sequences are SGHDN and FVKESK. V lost 3 bases and J lost 3; bases outside the gene matches: 10. Here the CDR3 reads CASSQTSGTGRYEQYF. In DNA, the CDR3 is TGTGCCAGCAGCCAGACCTCCGGGACAGGACGCTACGAGCAGTACTTC.

By share, this clone counts as medium-sized. CDR3 in amino acids: CASSLTAGVIDNEQFF. The CDR3 region has the DNA TGTGCCAGCAGCTTAACCGCGGGGGTTATCGACAATGAGCAGTTCTTC. This chain joins TRBV7-9 and TRBJ2-1; 7 nucleotides agree with TRBD2. Trimming at V came to 2 bases and at J to 5 bases, leaving 9 bases not matched to a gene. The CDR3 consists of 16 residues. CDR1 is SEHNR and CDR2 is FQNEAQ in the germline V gene (reference sequence).

The chain links TRBV5-5 to TRBJ2-2, with D perhaps matching TRBD1 (5 bases). CDR1 is SGHKS and CDR2 is YYEKEE in the germline V gene (reference sequence). The CDR3 spans 17 residues. Deletions cut 0 bases from V and 5 bases from J, with 17 bases between. CDR3 protein: CASSLADRTSKTGELFF. CDR3 DNA sequence: TGTGCCAGCAGCTTGGCCGACCGGACAAGCAAAACCGGGGAGCTGTTTTTT.

This clone was detected a few times. The chain recombines TRBV10-1 with TRBJ2-2, with D perhaps TRBD1 (6 bases). Germline-derived CDR1 and CDR2 are WNHNN and SYGVQD (reference sequence). V shed 6 bases and J shed 1 base, with 6 bases lying between them. The CDR3 has 13 residues. As DNA, the CDR3 is TGCGCCAGCAGCAGGGGGAACACCGGGGAGCTGTTTTTT. As protein: CASSRGNTGELFF.

This chain links TRBV28 with TRBJ2-4; TRBD1 aligns across 8 bases. V was clipped by 8 bases and J by 5 bases; unmatched bases: 5. Germline assignment: CDR1 MDHEN and CDR2 SYDVKM. This CDR3 spans 13 amino acids. The CDR3 coding sequence is TGTGCCAGCCGAGGGACAGGACAAAACATTCAGTACTTC. It specifies CASRGTGQNIQYF.

V usage is TRBV14 and J usage is TRBJ1-2, with 7 bases lining up with TRBD1. V trimming: 4 bases; J trimming: 4 bases; junction bases outside the gene matches: 6. The germline gives CDR1 SGHDN, CDR2 FVKESK. The CDR3 contains 14 residues. CDR3 DNA: TGTGCCAGCAGCCGAGGGGGCAGATCCTATGGCTACACCTTC. It is translated as CASSRGGRSYGYTF.

This chain connects TRBV7-7 to TRBJ2-1; 14 positions agree with TRBD2. Germline loops: CDR1 SSHAT, CDR2 FNYEAQ (reference sequence). CDR3 length: 16 amino acids. After removal of 5 bases from V and 10 bases from J, the junction contained 10 bases not matched to a gene. CDR3 nucleotide sequence: TGTGCCAGCAGCCCCGGGACTAGCGGGAGCTTTGGCGAGCAGTTCTTC. Its translation is CASSPGTSGSFGEQFF.

The CDR3 DNA reads TGTGCCAGCGACCCCGGGACTTCTAACATTCAGTACTTC. Translation gives CASDPGTSNIQYF. The rearrangement links TRBV7-3 to TRBJ2-4; a weak D match, TRBD2 (6 bases). With 8 bases removed from V and 7 bases from J, the gap between germline ends came to 15 bases. CDR3 length: 13 residues. CDR1 is SGHTA, CDR2 FQGTGA, per germline.

This chain joins TRBV6-5 and TRBJ2-3, with D perhaps TRBD2 (5 bases). The V and J ends lost 8 bases and 0 bases respectively, with 12 bases between them. CDR1 is MNHEY, CDR2 SVGAGI, per germline. The CDR3 sequence is 14 residues long. The CDR3 loop reads CASEGLASTDTQYF. For the CDR3, the DNA is TGTGCCAGCGAAGGCCTAGCTAGCACAGATACGCAGTATTTT.

The chain joins TRBV9 to TRBJ1-3, with 8 bases fitting TRBD1. The CDR3 extends over 16 amino acids. The germline gives CDR1 SGDLS, CDR2 YYNGEE. The V gene end was trimmed by 3 bases and the J gene end by 0 bases; junction bases not matched to a gene: 5. DNA for the CDR3: TGTGCCAGCAGCGCGACAGGGGCCCGCTCTGGAAACACCATATATTTT. Its translation is CASSATGARSGNTIYF.